This T cell receptor (beta chain) came from a study of blood T cell repertoires in COVID-19. Study background: Nucleic acid was either cDNA or gDNA, and it came from T cells, B-cell-depleted T cells, or PBMCs.

The CDR3 runs 17 residues. Germline CDR1 SGDLS, CDR2 YYNGEE. The junction had 7 bases not matched to a gene; V was cut back by 1 base and J by 0 bases. Per the study methods: Reference gene primers were amplified, and this amplification served to estimate nucleated cell counts. The assay was immunoSEQ multiplex PCR, and TCRdb's table has in-frame clones only and misses some. That table supplies the V and J calls and clone size; D and trimming were determined from the DNA. Among over 70,000 clones, about 77% were seen once, and the ten largest hold roughly 10%. This clone was recorded only once. Sequenced material: peripheral blood. The chain recombines TRBV9 with TRBJ1-3; 7 bases fit TRBD1. The TCR was taken from a woman of 80 years or more with acute or convalescent COVID-19. CDR3 protein: CASSVSAGGDSGNTIYF. The DNA for the CDR3 is TGTGCCAGCAGCGTATCTGCAGGGGGTGACTCTGGAAACACCATATATTTT.